The following is a T cell receptor (beta chain) sequence with its context. This clonotype has a count of ten or more. The antigen it binds to is not known. One base away there is no much larger clone; base qualities are not given. V is pruned by 0 bases and J by 0 bases, leaving 0 bases of the junction without a gene match. The CDR3 starts with the cysteine, ends with the phenylalanine, and has 15 residues. Solely the CDR3 DNA is kept, with 45 bases framed from the first base. The TCR beta CDR3 regions were amplified from RNA transcripts. For the first round of RT-PCR on the TCR CDR3, the HTBI primer set was used together with the Qiagen OneStep RT-PCR kit. Libraries were constructed in a second round of multiplex PCR, after which size selection and purification were carried out. Paired-end sequencing of the libraries was performed with 100 bp reads on an Illumina HiSeq2000. The paper's data handling went like this. Raw data were processed with SOAPnuke, discarding reads with adapters, uncalled bases, mean Phred below 15, or no exact constant-primer or identifier match. COPE v1.2.5 was used to merge high-quality paired reads, and clonotypes were defined as unique nucleotide sequences. MiTCR v1.1 was used to align clonotypes to the IMGT TRBV, TRBD and TRBJ reference segments. The analysis included only V-J combinations with a frequency above 0.0001, which together covered 98% to 99.2% of the repertoires. A TCS score was defined as the ratio of F50 (clonal expansion) to E x V (chaos), with BLOSUM62-based TCRdist applied between CDR3 peptides within each V-J. Welch's t-statistics and random forest reduced 500 to 650 V-J features to roughly 13, which were used in a naive Bayes classifier (R e1071). TCRdb cleaned the public reads at Q25 with fastp, built clones with MiXCR and kept in-frame beta chains. When rows share a CDR3 protein, they turn into one entry using the most common DNA and genes. Here the V and J calls rest on TCRdb's processing, not on the authors' analysis. Counted in this sample were roughly 350,000 distinct CDR3 sequences; roughly an eighth of them appeared once. Of the sample, roughly 33% is held by the ten largest clones.

Ophthalmopathy patients had moderately to severely active disease, Clinical Activity Score of at least 3, NOSPECS grade of at least 4, and duration under 3 months. The study excluded patients with uncontrolled infections, other autoimmune diseases, pregnancy or lactation. Clinical symptoms, serum thyroxine and TRAb, thyroid ultrasound, and orbital computed tomography formed the basis for the diagnoses. PBMCs were separated from about 10 ml of fresh peripheral blood using Ficoll-Paque density gradient centrifugation. Total RNA was extracted with Trizol reagent, and quality was checked on an Agilent 2100 Bioanalyzer. The entry originates in a study of T cells in Graves' hyperthyroidism and ophthalmopathy (dated by TCRdb to the late 2010s). Regarding the complete study: Peripheral blood was sampled at the time of initial diagnosis, prior to any treatment. To identify distinguishing TCR V-J signatures, a discovery cohort of about 100 patients was used, comprising some 45 with Graves' ophthalmopathy and 55 to 65 with stable Graves' hyperthyroidism. For training and testing, the 100 or so patients in the discovery cohort were randomly divided in a 7:3 ratio. The study also compared thyroid tissue and blood T-cell repertoires from roughly six Graves' hyperthyroidism patients. TCR Vbeta CDR3 sequencing of approximately 140 peripheral blood samples (approximately 44 ophthalmopathy, under 80 hyperthyroidism and around 17 progressor patients) is reported in the paper. Following sampling, methimazole starting at 30 mg daily was given to hyperthyroidism patients, and high-dose intravenous methylprednisolone was given to ophthalmopathy patients. An independent validation cohort of 18 to 20 hyperthyroidism patients and over 15 patients who later progressed to ophthalmopathy tested prospective prediction of ophthalmopathy.

Points the paper makes about the study in general: In validation, progression to ophthalmopathy was predicted by the model with 55% to 71% sensitivity and approximately 78% specificity, a median of approximately 6.5 months before onset. Most expanded thyroid clonotypes (frequency above 0.001) were also detected in blood, a finding suggesting that blood repertoires may reflect thyroid immune responses. A model built on a 13 V-J signature distinguished ophthalmopathy from stable hyperthyroidism, reaching 85% to 90% sensitivity and 81.08% specificity in cross-validation and 80%/75% in testing. Sample size was not statistically predetermined, and investigators were not blinded to group allocation.

The sequence is built from TRBV12-3 or TRBV12-4 and TRBJ2-3, with TRBD2 identical over 7 junction bases. The clonotype comes from a middle-aged woman with Graves' ophthalmopathy. What was sequenced was blood. The CDR3 region: CASSLAGGSTDTQYF. The DNA sequence is given as TGTGCCAGCAGTTTAGCGGGGGGGAGCACAGATACGCAGTATTTT.